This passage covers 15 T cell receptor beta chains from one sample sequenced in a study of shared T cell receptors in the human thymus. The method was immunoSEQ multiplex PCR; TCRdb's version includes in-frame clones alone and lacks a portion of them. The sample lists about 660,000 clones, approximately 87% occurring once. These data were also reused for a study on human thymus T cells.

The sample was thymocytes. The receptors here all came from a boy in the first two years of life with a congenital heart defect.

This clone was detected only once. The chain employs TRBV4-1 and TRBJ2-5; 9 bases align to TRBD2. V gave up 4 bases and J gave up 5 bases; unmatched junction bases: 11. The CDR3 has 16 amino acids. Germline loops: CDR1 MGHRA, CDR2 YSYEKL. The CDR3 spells CASSRRLADSAETQYF. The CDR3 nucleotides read TGCGCCAGCAGCCGCAGACTAGCGGACTCCGCTGAGACCCAGTACTTC.

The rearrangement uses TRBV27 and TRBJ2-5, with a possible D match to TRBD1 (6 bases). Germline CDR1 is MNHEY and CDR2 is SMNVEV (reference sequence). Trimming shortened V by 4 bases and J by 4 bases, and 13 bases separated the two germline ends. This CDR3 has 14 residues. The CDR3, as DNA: TGTGCCAGCAGTTCAACAGGGAATTTAGAGACCCAGTACTTC. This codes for CASSSTGNLETQYF.

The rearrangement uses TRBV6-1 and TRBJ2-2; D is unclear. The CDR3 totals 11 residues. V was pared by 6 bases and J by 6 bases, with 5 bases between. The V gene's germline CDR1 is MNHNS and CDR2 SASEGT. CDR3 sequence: CASRSSGELFF. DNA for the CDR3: TGTGCCAGCAGGTCCTCCGGGGAGCTGTTTTTT.

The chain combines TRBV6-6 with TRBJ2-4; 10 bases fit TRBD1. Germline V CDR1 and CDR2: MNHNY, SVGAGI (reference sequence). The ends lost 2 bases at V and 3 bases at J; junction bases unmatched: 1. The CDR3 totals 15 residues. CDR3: CASSYGQGDKNIQYF. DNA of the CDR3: TGTGCCAGCAGTTACGGACAGGGGGACAAAAACATTCAGTACTTC.

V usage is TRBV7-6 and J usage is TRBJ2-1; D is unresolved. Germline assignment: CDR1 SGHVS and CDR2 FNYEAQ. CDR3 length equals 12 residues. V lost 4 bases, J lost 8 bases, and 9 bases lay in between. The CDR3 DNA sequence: TGTGCCAGCAGCTCAAGTTTAGATGAGCAGTTCTTC. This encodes CASSSSLDEQFF.

The CDR3 nucleotides read TGTGCCAGCAGTGACGGGCTAGCGGGGGCCTCCCTCTACGAGCAGTACTTC. Its protein is CASSDGLAGASLYEQYF. The V gene is TRBV2, the J gene TRBJ2-7; 10 positions match TRBD2. The CDR3 is made up of 17 amino acids. J lost 3 bases, V lost 3 bases, and 11 bases had no gene match. From germline, CDR1 is SNHLY and CDR2 FYNNEI.

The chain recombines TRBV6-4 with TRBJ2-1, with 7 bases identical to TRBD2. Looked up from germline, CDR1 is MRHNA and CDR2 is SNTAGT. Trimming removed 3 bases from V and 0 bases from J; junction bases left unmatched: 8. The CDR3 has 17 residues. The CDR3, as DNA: TGTGCCAGCAGTGAAAGCTCTAGCGGTCTCTCCTACAATGAGCAGTTCTTC. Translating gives CASSESSSGLSYNEQFF.

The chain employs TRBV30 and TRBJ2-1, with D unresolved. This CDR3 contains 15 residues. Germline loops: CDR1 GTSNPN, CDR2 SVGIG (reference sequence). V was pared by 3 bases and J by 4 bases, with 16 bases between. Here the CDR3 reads CAWRSTGRNYNEQFF. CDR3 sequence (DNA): TGTGCCTGGAGATCAACGGGTCGAAATTACAATGAGCAGTTCTTC.

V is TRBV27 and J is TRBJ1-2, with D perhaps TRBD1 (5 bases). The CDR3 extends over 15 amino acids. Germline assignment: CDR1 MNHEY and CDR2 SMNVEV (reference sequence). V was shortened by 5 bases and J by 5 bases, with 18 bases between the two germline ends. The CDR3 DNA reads TGTGCCAGCAGTACTCACCCAGGGATGGGTTATGGCTACACCTTC. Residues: CASSTHPGMGYGYTF.

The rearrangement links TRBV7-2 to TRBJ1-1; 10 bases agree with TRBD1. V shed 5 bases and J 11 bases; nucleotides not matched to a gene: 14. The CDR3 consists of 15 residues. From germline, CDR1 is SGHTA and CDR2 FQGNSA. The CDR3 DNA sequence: TGTGCCAGCAGCCGGAAGGACAGGGGGATAGAGCACGCTTTCTTT. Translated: CASSRKDRGIEHAFF.

CDR3 sequence: CASSWRTSFQETQYF. CDR3 bases: TGCGCCAGCAGCTGGAGGACTAGTTTCCAAGAGACCCAGTACTTC. This chain connects TRBV5-1 to TRBJ2-5; 7 nucleotides align to TRBD2. Germline CDR1 reads SGHRS; CDR2 reads YFSETQ. V lost 3 bases and J lost 1; bases outside the gene matches: 6. This CDR3 region has 15 residues. Drawing the rest from reference TRBV5-1 and TRBJ2-5, the complete variable domain is KAGVTQTPRYLIKTRGQQVTLSCSPISGHRSVSWYQQTPGQGLQFLFEYFSETQRNKGNFPGRFSGRQFSNSRSEMNVSTLELGDSALYLCASSWRTSFQETQYFGPGTRLLVL.

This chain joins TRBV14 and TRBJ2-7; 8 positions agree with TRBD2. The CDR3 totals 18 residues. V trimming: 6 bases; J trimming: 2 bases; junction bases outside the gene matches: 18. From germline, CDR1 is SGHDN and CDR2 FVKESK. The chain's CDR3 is CASSDERLAFPLPYEQYF. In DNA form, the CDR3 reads TGTGCCAGCAGTGACGAACGACTAGCGTTTCCCCTGCCCTACGAGCAGTACTTC. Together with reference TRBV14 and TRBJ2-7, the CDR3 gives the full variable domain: EAGVTQFPSHSVIEKGQTVTLRCDPISGHDNLYWYRRVMGKEIKFLLHFVKESKQDESGMPNNRFLAERTGGTYSTLKVQPAELEDSGVYFCASSDERLAFPLPYEQYFGPGTRLTVT.

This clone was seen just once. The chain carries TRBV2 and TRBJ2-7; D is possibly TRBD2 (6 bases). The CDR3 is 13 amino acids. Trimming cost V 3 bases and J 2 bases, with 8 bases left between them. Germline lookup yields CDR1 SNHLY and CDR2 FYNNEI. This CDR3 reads CASSEASAYEQYF. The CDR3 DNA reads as TGTGCCAGCAGTGAGGCTAGCGCCTACGAGCAGTACTTC. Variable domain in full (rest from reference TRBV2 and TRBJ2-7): EPEVTQTPSHQVTQMGQEVILRCVPISNHLYFYWYRQILGQKVEFLVSFYNNEISEKSEIFDDQFSVERPDGSNFTLKIRSTKLEDSAMYFCASSEASAYEQYFGPGTRLTVT.

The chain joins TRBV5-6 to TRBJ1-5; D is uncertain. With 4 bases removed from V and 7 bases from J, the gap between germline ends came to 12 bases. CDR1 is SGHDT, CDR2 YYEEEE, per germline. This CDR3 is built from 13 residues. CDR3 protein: CASSLGGLQPQHF. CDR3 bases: TGTGCCAGCAGCCTCGGAGGGTTACAGCCCCAGCATTTT.

In DNA form, the CDR3 reads TGTGCCAGCAGCTTAGATTCGGGAGGGGAAGGAAAACTGTTTTTT. Encoded protein: CASSLDSGGEGKLFF. This chain uses TRBV7-6 with TRBJ1-4, with TRBD1 as a possible D gene (5 bases). V lost 1 base, J lost 10 bases, and 16 bases lay in between. Looked up from germline, CDR1 is SGHVS and CDR2 is FNYEAQ. The CDR3 covers 15 residues.